The rows below give T cell receptor beta chains drawn from one sample of a study of early T cells in non-severe SARS-CoV-2 infection. From the 5' RACE reads, TCRdb called clonotypes with MiXCR, one entry per CDR3 protein. There are some 75,000 distinct CDR3 sequences in the sample; roughly 15% occur only once, and more than 1.2% lies in the top ten. The sequenced material came from whole blood. These receptor sequences come from an adult who was a healthcare worker with PCR-confirmed SARS-CoV-2 infection or an uninfected control (not recorded which). The CDR3 runs from the conserved cysteine through the conserved F or W. Fields, in order: J gene, V gene, clone size, CDR3 length, D gene, CDR3 DNA, CDR3 protein. A D gene is named only where the DNA matches it firmly. Not all rows give a size; the values are once, few, many and, for expanded clones, a class.

TRBJ1-1,TRBV6-2/TRBV6-3,many,16,TRBD1,TGTGCCAGCAGGTACGTCGCGACAGGGGCTGACACTGAAGCTTTCTTT,CASRYVATGADTEAFF
TRBJ1-1,TRBV20-1,many,13,NA,TGCAGTGCTAGAGAGGGCCAGCTACTGGAGGCTTTCTTT,CSAREGQLLEAFF
TRBJ1-1,TRBV29-1,NA,14,TRBD1,TGCAGCGTTGAGGGGACAGGGGGCCGGGCTGAAGCTTTCTTT,CSVEGTGGRAEAFF
TRBJ2-2,TRBV6-5,few,15,NA,TGTGCCAGCAGCCGCGAGGGGGGGCGTCCCGGGGAGCTGTTTTTT,CASSREGGRPGELFF
TRBJ1-1,TRBV10-3,few,14,NA,TGTGCCATCAGTGATATTGGGGTGGGCACTGAAGCTTTCTTT,CAISDIGVGTEAFF
TRBJ2-3,TRBV10-3,NA,14,TRBD2,TGTGCCATCAGTCAGGGACTAGCCCTAGATACGCAGTATTTT,CAISQGLALDTQYF
TRBJ1-4,TRBV3-1,few,16,TRBD1,TGTGCCAGCAGCCCGGCAGGGGGCAGGCAAAATGAAAAACTGTTTTTT,CASSPAGGRQNEKLFF
TRBJ2-3,TRBV13,few,15,NA,TGTGCCAGCAGCTTAGCCGAGGAGAGGCAACGGGCGCAGTATTTT,CASSLAEERQRAQYF
TRBJ2-7,TRBV5-4,many,16,NA,TGTGCCAGCAGCTTGGGGGGCAGGGGAACTTCCTACGAGCAGTACTTC,CASSLGGRGTSYEQYF
TRBJ1-2,TRBV6-1,many,17,NA,TGTGCCAGCAGTGAAAGATTTTACCGGGGGCCTAACTATGGCTACACCTTC,CASSERFYRGPNYGYTF
TRBJ2-1,TRBV30,NA,14,NA,TGTGCCTGGCATACAGGGTTCCTGTCCTATGAGCAGTTCTTC,CAWHTGFLSYEQFF
TRBJ1-6,TRBV7-8,NA,15,TRBD1,TGTGCCAGCAGCTTTGGGACAGGGGAGGGTTCACCCCTCCACTTT,CASSFGTGEGSPLHF
TRBJ2-7,TRBV5-1,few,19,NA,TGCGCCAGCAGCTCAAACATCCCGGGACGTGAGGGTTCGAAGGACGAGCAGTACTTC,CASSSNIPGREGSKDEQYF
TRBJ1-2,TRBV29-1,few,11,NA,TGCAGCGTTGGAGGACTCGAGGGCTACACCTTC,CSVGGLEGYTF
TRBJ2-1,TRBV7-9,NA,14,TRBD1,TGTGCCAGCAGGTCCCGGGACAGGATGAATGAGCAGTTCTTC,CASRSRDRMNEQFF
TRBJ1-2,TRBV28,many,13,NA,TGTGCCAGCAGGACACGACAGAGGGGTGGCTACACCTTC,CASRTRQRGGYTF
TRBJ2-6,TRBV5-6,few,15,NA,TGTGCCAGCAAGGTGACCCCCTCTGGGGCCAACGTCCTGACTTTC,CASKVTPSGANVLTF
TRBJ2-3,TRBV20-1,few,12,NA,TGCAGTGCTAGAGACATAAGGTATACGCAGTATTTT,CSARDIRYTQYF
TRBJ1-5,TRBV6-2/TRBV6-3,many,16,NA,TGTGCCAGCAGTTACTCCGGCGGTTTGAGCAATCAGCCCCAGCATTTT,CASSYSGGLSNQPQHF
TRBJ2-3,TRBV19,many,15,NA,TGTGCCAGTAGACCCACAGGGTCAAGCACAGATACGCAGTATTTT,CASRPTGSSTDTQYF
TRBJ2-3,TRBV6-2/TRBV6-3,few,16,NA,TGTGCCAGCAGTGCTACCACTGGGTGGGAGGCAGATACGCAGTATTTT,CASSATTGWEADTQYF
TRBJ2-7,TRBV4-3,NA,16,NA,TGCGCCAGCAGCGGTAACCGCGGGACGGCGACCTACGAGCAGTACTTC,CASSGNRGTATYEQYF
TRBJ2-1,TRBV10-3,NA,14,TRBD2,TGTGCCACCCAACTAGCGGGGGATAGGGGTGAGCAGTTCTTC,CATQLAGDRGEQFF
TRBJ2-7,TRBV5-1,NA,15,NA,TGCGCCAGCAGCTCAACAGGTTTGTCAATGTGGGAGCAGTACTTC,CASSSTGLSMWEQYF
TRBJ2-2,TRBV7-6,few,13,TRBD1,TGTGCCAGCATAAAACAGGGGCTGGGGGAGCTGTTTTTT,CASIKQGLGELFF
TRBJ2-3,TRBV7-2,NA,14,NA,TGTGCCAGCAGCCCTTGGCTCACGTCCGATACGCAGTATTTT,CASSPWLTSDTQYF
TRBJ2-5,TRBV6-5,few,13,TRBD2,TGTGCCAGCAGTGGACTAGCTGCGGGGACCCAGTACTTC,CASSGLAAGTQYF
TRBJ1-2,TRBV9,NA,14,TRBD1,TGTGCCAGCAGCGTGGGGACAGGGTACTATGGCTACACCTTC,CASSVGTGYYGYTF
TRBJ1-1,TRBV3-1,few,17,TRBD1,TGTGCCAGCAGCCAGTCTTGGGACAGGGCCGTCGAAACTGAAGCTTTCTTT,CASSQSWDRAVETEAFF
TRBJ2-5,TRBV5-1,many,16,NA,TGCGCCAGCAGCTTAAACGGACAGATCCGACAAGAGACCCAGTACTTC,CASSLNGQIRQETQYF
TRBJ1-2,TRBV15,many,14,NA,TGTGCCACCAGCAGAGATCGAGGGATCTCGCGCTACACCTTC,CATSRDRGISRYTF
TRBJ2-7,TRBV6-4,many,16,NA,TGTGCCAGCGAGTTCCAGGGCCGGGGGGACACCTACGAGCAGTACTTC,CASEFQGRGDTYEQYF
TRBJ2-5,TRBV6-5,few,14,TRBD1,TGTGCCAGCAGAAAACAGGGGAACAAAGAGACCCAGTACTTC,CASRKQGNKETQYF
TRBJ2-3,TRBV6-2/TRBV6-3,many,14,TRBD2,TGTGCCAGCAGTTCCGGGGGGGCCACGGATACGCAGTATTTT,CASSSGGATDTQYF
TRBJ2-5,TRBV10-2,NA,13,NA,TGCGCCAGCGGGGGGGCGGGGGCAGAGACCCAGTACTTC,CASGGAGAETQYF
TRBJ1-2,TRBV6-6,NA,13,NA,TGTGCCAGCAGTTACGGCAGGGAGTATGGCTACACCTTC,CASSYGREYGYTF
TRBJ2-3,TRBV25-1,few,14,NA,TGTGCCAGCAGTGAGGGCAGTTTTACAGATACGCAGTATTTT,CASSEGSFTDTQYF
TRBJ2-1,TRBV12-3/TRBV12-4,few,15,TRBD2,TGTGCCAGCAGTTGGACTAGCGGGGGGGCCAATGAGCAGTTCTTC,CASSWTSGGANEQFF
TRBJ1-5,TRBV12-3/TRBV12-4,many,14,TRBD1,TGTGCCAGCAGTTTAGGGGGACAGAATCAGCCCCAGCATTTT,CASSLGGQNQPQHF
TRBJ2-7,TRBV20-1,few,16,NA,TGCAGTGCTAGAGACTGGGGTGTGGGGACCTTCTCCGAGCAGTACTTC,CSARDWGVGTFSEQYF
TRBJ1-2,TRBV27,few,11,NA,TGTGCCAGCAGTTTGGGGAGTGGCTACACCTTC,CASSLGSGYTF
TRBJ2-7,TRBV7-2,few,16,NA,TGTGCCAGCAGCTTAGCGGGGGATCCCCCCTCCGACGAGCAGTACTTC,CASSLAGDPPSDEQYF
TRBJ2-3,TRBV7-2,many,16,TRBD2,TGTGCCAGCAGCTTATTTCCGGGGGGTGTCACAGATACGCAGTATTTT,CASSLFPGGVTDTQYF
TRBJ2-1,TRBV28,many,16,TRBD2,TGTGCCAGCAGGGCTAGCGGGGGAATTACGGGAAATGAGCAGTTCTTC,CASRASGGITGNEQFF
TRBJ2-3,TRBV7-9,many,14,NA,TGTGCCAGCAAAGGGGGGGTCGGCACAGATACGCAGTATTTT,CASKGGVGTDTQYF
TRBJ2-1,TRBV7-2,many,15,NA,TGTGCCAGCAGCTTATTTGGGGCAGCGCGACCCTGGCAGTTCTTC,CASSLFGAARPWQFF
TRBJ2-3,TRBV20-1,few,12,TRBD2,TGCAGTGCTAGGCGGGGGGCAGATACGCAGTATTTT,CSARRGADTQYF
TRBJ2-3,TRBV10-2,many,16,NA,TGCGCCAGCAGTGGGTCCGGGGGCGCCAGCACAGATACGCAGTATTTT,CASSGSGGASTDTQYF